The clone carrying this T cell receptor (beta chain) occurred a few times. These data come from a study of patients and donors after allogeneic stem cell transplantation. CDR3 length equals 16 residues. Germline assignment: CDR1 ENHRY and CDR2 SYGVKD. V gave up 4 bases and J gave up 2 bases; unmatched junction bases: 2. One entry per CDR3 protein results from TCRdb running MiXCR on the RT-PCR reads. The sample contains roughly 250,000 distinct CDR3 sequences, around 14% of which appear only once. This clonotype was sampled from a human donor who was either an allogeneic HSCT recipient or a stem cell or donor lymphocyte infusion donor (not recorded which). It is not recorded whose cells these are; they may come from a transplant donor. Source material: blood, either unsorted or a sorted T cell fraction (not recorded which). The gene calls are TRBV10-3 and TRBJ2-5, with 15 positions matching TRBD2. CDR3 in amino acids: CAISAGLAGGQETQYF. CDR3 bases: TGTGCCATCAGTGCCGGACTAGCGGGGGGGCAAGAGACCCAGTACTTC.